Listed below are T cell receptor beta chains from one sample, sequenced in a study of cytomegalovirus exposure and HLA in healthy donors. Profiled with immunoSEQ multiplex PCR; TCRdb holds only in-frame clones, not every one. The table has about 180,000 clones, around 85% seen once. Source material: PBMCs. These receptors all come from a man younger than 30 in good health and CMV-seropositive. CDR3s include the opening cysteine and the closing phenylalanine or tryptophan. Clone size is stated in some rows and not others, as once, few, many or a class when expanded.

clone_size v_call cdr3_aa
. TRBV27 CASSPAASGVMTGELFF
. TRBV6-5 CASSYSGLAGGYEQYF
. TRBV15 CATSRDWGERFGELFF
once TRBV11-3 CASSLSLYQPQHF
. TRBV5-1 CASSLDRGSAFF
. TRBV5-1 CASSLPGTANTGELFF
. TRBV27 CASSLTMGNTEAFF
once TRBV5-4 CASSLQGRGTEAFF
. TRBV6-1 CASYWYRGDTEAFF
. TRBV19 CASSQSAYGYTF
once TRBV5-1 CASSIQGTGNTIYF
. TRBV2 CASSDPDGSKETQYF
. TRBV30 CAWSGTRGVNTEAFF
. TRBV27 CASSSPGTGLDSPLHF
. TRBV7-2 CASSLLGGATDTQYF
. TRBV9 CASSVDTGGGGNTIYF
. TRBV7-3 CASSLTINEKLFF
. TRBV27 CASSFFSGGASPLHF
. TRBV12-5 CASGIDRDQPQHF
. TRBV5-4 CASTSGSTNYGYTF
. TRBV5-1 CASSYTGVGETQYF
once TRBV7-8 CASELAGGIYNEQFF
once TRBV29-1 CSARGTVEKLFF
. TRBV5-6 CASIGQPQETQYF
. TRBV2 CASSSGQEQAAFF
. TRBV13 CASSLEAGIMNTEAFF
. TRBV30 CAWTSPGVYEQYF
. TRBV19 CASSTPIRGNTEAFF
. TRBV13 CASSLHYGYTF
. TRBV5-4 CASSLAQGNRGSPLHF
. TRBV19 CASSIGPGERPQHF
. TRBV5-4 CASSRTSGYSRGELFF
. TRBV13 CASSYRGLGEKLFF
. TRBV9 CASSVAPSGGKETQYF
. TRBV5-6 CASSLWRGTYNEQFF
once TRBV5-1 CASSSPGQGYNEQFF
. TRBV6-1 CASSGPHSYEQYF
. TRBV9 CASTGDGAETQYF
. TRBV6-1 CASSDLSGKLFF
once TRBV7-9 CASSEGWTSGDTDTQYF